This T cell receptor (beta chain) was captured by sequencing in a study of T-cell memory formation after mild COVID-19. Overall study: Most TCR clusters belonged to a single donor. Study-level findings and limits: CD4/CD8 balance characterized clones contracting day 15 to 85, and CD4+ skew characterized later expanders. Mainly CM and EM harbored the contracting CD4+ clones; mainly EMRA harbored the CD8+ ones.

TCR alpha and TCR beta cDNA libraries with sample barcodes and UMIs came from 5'RACE using constant-segment primers. Using its own MiXCR run on the 5' RACE reads, TCRdb lists one record per CDR3 protein. The table records hundreds of thousands of distinct CDR3 sequences, 25% of them present only once. The sample holds a few counts of this clonotype. What it binds is not known. CDR3 length equals 14 residues. J gave up 5 bases and V 4 bases, and 7 bases lay outside the gene matches. CDR1 MGHRA and CDR2 YSYEKL come from the germline V gene. Sequenced sample: PBMCs or a T cell subset sorted from them (not recorded which). This chain joins TRBV4-1 and TRBJ1-1; 7 positions agree with TRBD1. This sequence was found in an adult woman who had mild COVID-19 (a few samples of this study predate the infection). Cell type and time point are not known. CDR3 bases: TGCGCCAGCAGCCTCTGGACAGGTCTGACTGAAGCTTTCTTT. Its protein is CASSLWTGLTEAFF.